This passage covers 17 T cell receptor beta chains from one sample sequenced in a study of T cell repertoires in cytomegalovirus infection. In TCRdb, the reads were re-called with MiXCR into one record per CDR3 protein. The table lists around 180,000 distinct CDR3 sequences, roughly 27% of them singletons. The specimen was PBMCs. The receptor set was obtained from a human donor in good health (CMV status not recorded). Some clones in this sample may be carry-over from other donors' samples.

In its sample, this clonotype was seen once. This sequence joins TRBV4-3 and TRBJ2-7, with D perhaps matching TRBD2 (6 bases). The CDR3 loop spans 17 amino acids. Germline lookup yields CDR1 LGHNA and CDR2 YSLEER. Trimming removed 0 bases at V and 0 bases at J, with 15 bases between. CDR3 amino acids: CASSQEIGGAISYEQYF. The CDR3 DNA is TGCGCCAGCAGCCAAGAAATCGGAGGGGCTATCTCCTACGAGCAGTACTTC.

The chain has TRBV5-4 and TRBJ2-2, with a tentative D call TRBD1 (5 bases). This CDR3 has 16 amino acids. Per germline, CDR1 SGHNT and CDR2 YYREEE (reference sequence). The V end was cut by 4 bases, the J end by 2 bases, with 15 bases between. In DNA, the CDR3 is TGTGCCAGCAGCCTATCCATCAGGGTTAACACCGGGGAGCTGTTTTTT. Amino acids: CASSLSIRVNTGELFF.

The rearrangement uses TRBV5-6 and TRBJ2-7; D unclear. This CDR3 contains 13 residues. In germline, CDR1 is SGHDT, CDR2 YYEEEE. V was trimmed by 2 bases and J by 3 bases, leaving 9 bases between them. This CDR3 reads CASSLSPDYEQYF. The DNA for the CDR3 is TGTGCCAGCAGCTTATCCCCAGACTACGAGCAGTACTTC.

This clonotype has ten or more counts. The chain joins TRBV28 to TRBJ1-3; TRBD1 is a possible D gene (5 bases). Germline loops: CDR1 MDHEN, CDR2 SYDVKM. The CDR3 covers 14 residues. The V end lost 8 bases, the J end lost 2 bases, and 13 bases lay between the germline ends. The CDR3 sequence is CASGGGPTGNTIYF. CDR3 coding DNA: TGTGCCAGCGGGGGAGGGCCAACTGGAAACACCATATATTTT.

J is TRBJ1-1 and V is TRBV23-1; D perhaps matches TRBD1 (6 bases). TRBV23-1 carries the ORF label, with uncertain function. Trimming stripped 2 bases from V and 3 bases from J, with 7 bases between. The CDR3 extends over 13 amino acids. In nucleotides, the CDR3 is TGCGCCAGCAGTCAAAACAGGGACACTGAAGCTTTCTTT. As protein: CASSQNRDTEAFF.

The genes are TRBV7-9 and TRBJ1-6, with 10 bases lining up with TRBD1. This CDR3 contains 16 residues. Trimming took 1 base from V and 9 from J; bases not matched to a gene: 6. Per the germline V gene, CDR1 is SEHNR and CDR2 is FQNEAQ (reference sequence). The CDR3 sequence is CASSLGTGQGFSPLHF. The CDR3, as DNA: TGTGCCAGCAGCTTAGGGACGGGACAGGGGTTTTCACCCCTCCACTTT. Variable domain in full (rest from reference TRBV7-9 and TRBJ1-6): DTGVSQNPRHKITKRGQNVTFRCDPISEHNRLYWYRQTLGQGPEFLTYFQNEAQLEKSRLLSDRFSAERPKGSFSTLEIQRTEQGDSAMYLCASSLGTGQGFSPLHFGNGTRLTVT.

This clonotype was observed a few times. The chain couples TRBV12-3 or TRBV12-4 to TRBJ1-1; the D gene is possibly TRBD1 (5 bases). Trimming cost V 8 bases and J 6 bases, with 19 bases left between them. The CDR3 extends over 14 amino acids. The DNA for the CDR3 is TGTGCCAGCGGCCTTGGAGTGGGGGACGCTGAAGCTTTCTTT. This translates into CASGLGVGDAEAFF.

The CDR3 region is CASSWRNTEAFF. CDR3 nucleotide sequence: TGTGCCAGCAGTTGGAGAAACACTGAAGCTTTCTTT. The chain couples TRBV6-2 or TRBV6-3 to TRBJ1-1; D gene uncertain. Deletions cut 4 bases from V and 2 bases from J, with 5 bases between. Germline V gene lookup returns CDR1 MNHEY and CDR2 SVGEGT. This CDR3 region has 12 residues.

Note on this clonotype: Since a much larger clone is just one base distant, this may be a read error. The rearrangement links TRBV7-2 to TRBJ2-5, with D possibly being TRBD1 or TRBD2 (6 bases each). CDR1 is SGHTA, CDR2 FQGNSA, per germline. Trimming shortened V by 7 bases and J by 3 bases, and 12 bases separated the two germline ends. The CDR3 runs to 13 residues. The CDR3 DNA is TGTGCCAGCACTCGTAGGGGGGAAGAGACCCAGTACTTC. Translation gives CASTRRGEETQYF.

This chain uses TRBV10-3 with TRBJ2-3; 13 nucleotides match TRBD2. Germline CDR1 is ENHRY and CDR2 is SYGVKD. This CDR3 region has 15 residues. With V trimmed by 6 bases and J by 4 bases, 4 bases remained unmatched. The CDR3 region has the DNA TGTGCCATCAGCCTACTAGCGGGAGGGCCAGATACGCAGTATTTT. As protein: CAISLLAGGPDTQYF.

This clonotype was found once. The chain carries TRBV12-3 or TRBV12-4 and TRBJ2-7; D is possibly TRBD1 (6 bases). The V gene lost 3 bases and the J gene lost 0 bases, with 9 bases spanning the gap. There are 14 residues in the CDR3. The CDR3 spells CASSFRGPSYEQYF. The CDR3 nucleotides are TGTGCCAGCAGTTTCAGGGGTCCCTCCTACGAGCAGTACTTC.

This clonotype was seen ten or more times. This chain links TRBV7-8 with TRBJ1-1; D perhaps matches TRBD1 (6 bases). The CDR3 totals 20 residues. Looked up from germline, CDR1 is SGHVS and CDR2 is FQNEAQ. V shed 0 bases and J shed 6 bases, with 29 bases lying between them. The CDR3 DNA reads as TGTGCCAGCAGCTTAGCCCAGATCTACAGGGAGAAAGCGGGCATCGCTGAAGCTTTCTTT. Amino acids: CASSLAQIYREKAGIAEAFF.

V is TRBV5-1 and J is TRBJ1-2, with 8 bases identical to TRBD1. Germline values: CDR1 SGHRS, CDR2 YFSETQ. Trimming cost V 4 bases and J 7 bases; bases outside gene matches: 12. This CDR3 region has 15 residues. The CDR3 DNA is TGCGCCAGCAGCCCGGCCCTCAGGGGGCAGGCTGGCTACACCTTC. Translation gives CASSPALRGQAGYTF. Variable domain in full (rest from reference TRBV5-1 and TRBJ1-2): KAGVTQTPRYLIKTRGQQVTLSCSPISGHRSVSWYQQTPGQGLQFLFEYFSETQRNKGNFPGRFSGRQFSNSRSEMNVSTLELGDSALYLCASSPALRGQAGYTFGSGTRLTVV.

This chain links TRBV28 with TRBJ1-1, with no clear D. The CDR3 has 14 residues. V was clipped by 6 bases and J by 7 bases, with 18 bases between them. CDR1 MDHEN and CDR2 SYDVKM come from the germline V gene. This CDR3 reads CASSPGGRWVEAFF. Written as DNA, the CDR3 is TGTGCCAGCAGCCCCGGAGGGAGATGGGTTGAAGCTTTCTTT.

The rearrangement uses TRBV5-4 and TRBJ1-1, with D maybe TRBD1 (5 bases). The V end lost 6 bases, the J end lost 2 bases, and 20 bases lay between the germline ends. CDR3 length equals 16 residues. CDR1 is SGHNT, CDR2 YYREEE, per germline (reference sequence). The CDR3 DNA sequence: TGTGCCAGCACCCCCGGGGCCCAAGGGGACAACACTGAAGCTTTCTTT. It is translated as CASTPGAQGDNTEAFF.

This clonotype was counted only a few times. V usage is TRBV7-2 and J usage is TRBJ1-2, with 11 bases matching TRBD1. J was trimmed by 6 bases and V by 5 bases; bases with no gene match: 11. CDR3 length: 16 amino acids. Per the germline V gene, CDR1 is SGHTA and CDR2 is FQGNSA. CDR3 coding DNA: TGTGCCAGCAGCATTAGAGGACAGGGGGCTCGTGATGGCTACACCTTC. Translating gives CASSIRGQGARDGYTF.

This clonotype was recorded a few times. V is TRBV7-8 and J is TRBJ1-1; 7 bases match TRBD1. V dropped 5 bases and J dropped 0; count of bases not matched to a gene: 6. The CDR3 covers 15 residues. Germline loops: CDR1 SGHVS, CDR2 FQNEAQ. The CDR3 DNA is TGTGCCAGCAGCCCCCAGGACAGGCTGAACACTGAAGCTTTCTTT. Translated, it gives CASSPQDRLNTEAFF.